The 17 T cell receptor beta chains below all came from one sample that was sequenced in a study of human T cells and chemical hapten exposure. The time point: patch test 1, 2 weeks after DPC sensitization. The treatment denotes: therapeutic diphenylcyclopropenone sensitization with weekly scalp DPC. TCRdb re-called the RACE reads through MiXCR, storing one row per CDR3 protein. The sample yields around 120,000 distinct CDR3 sequences, 11% seen once. This sample comprised whole blood, obtained in connection with sensitization to the hapten diphenylcyclopropenone (DPC). Receptors originate from a woman between 40 and 55 years old with alopecia areata. Some clones in this sample may be carry-over from other donors' samples.

This clonotype occurred many times. This chain uses TRBV27 with TRBJ2-7; TRBD1 or TRBD2 may be the D gene (6 bases each). V shed 2 bases and J shed 0 bases, with 23 bases lying between them. In germline, CDR1 is MNHEY, CDR2 SMNVEV (reference sequence). The CDR3 extends over 19 amino acids. This CDR3 reads CASSLRGDTGTLSSYEQYF. CDR3 DNA: TGTGCCAGCAGTTTAAGGGGGGATACCGGGACGTTGAGCTCCTACGAGCAGTACTTC.

This clonotype was detected a few times. CDR3 protein: CASSVQGTTYNEQFF. The CDR3 nucleotides read TGTGCCAGCAGCGTACAGGGAACCACCTACAATGAGCAGTTCTTC. V gene TRBV9 combines with J gene TRBJ2-1; the D gene is possibly TRBD1 (5 bases). CDR3 size: 15 residues. Per the germline V gene, CDR1 is SGDLS and CDR2 is YYNGEE. V was trimmed by 1 base and J by 2 bases, leaving 10 bases between them.

In this sample, this clonotype turned up a few times. The chain is built from TRBV7-2 and TRBJ1-3; 9 nucleotides agree with TRBD1. The germline V gene has CDR1 SGHTA and CDR2 FQGNSA. V shed 10 bases and J 0 bases; nucleotides not matched to a gene: 10. The CDR3 covers 16 residues. The CDR3 protein is CATERDRATSGNTIYF. The CDR3 coding sequence is TGTGCCACAGAGAGGGACAGGGCTACCTCTGGAAACACCATATATTTT.

The V call is TRBV5-6, the J call TRBJ1-5; no firm D call. Germline V gene data show CDR1 as SGHDT and CDR2 as YYEEEE. Trimming took off 4 bases at V and 3 bases at J, with 5 bases between the two ends. The CDR3 runs 12 residues. The CDR3 sequence is CASSQNNQPQHF. CDR3 sequence (DNA): TGTGCCAGCAGCCAGAACAATCAGCCCCAGCATTTT.

This clonotype was counted between two and nine times. The chain employs TRBV12-3 or TRBV12-4 and TRBJ1-1; no clear D. Trimming took 1 base from V and 5 from J, leaving 11 bases between them. This CDR3 region has 14 residues. CDR3 sequence: CASSLGITGTEAFF. CDR3 bases: TGTGCCAGCAGTTTAGGTATTACGGGGACTGAAGCTTTCTTT.

This clonotype showed up many times. The chain employs TRBV20-1 and TRBJ1-1; D perhaps matches TRBD1 (6 bases). The CDR3 totals 14 residues. Trimming shortened V by 6 bases and J by 0 bases, and 14 bases separated the two germline ends. Looked up from germline, CDR1 is DFQATT and CDR2 is SNEGSKA (reference sequence). The CDR3 DNA sequence: TGCAGTGCGTCCAATACAGGGATGAACACTGAAGCTTTCTTT. Encoded protein: CSASNTGMNTEAFF.

This clonotype showed up just once. This chain joins TRBV27 and TRBJ2-5; 11 nucleotides align to TRBD2. CDR1 MNHEY and CDR2 SMNVEV come from the germline V gene (reference sequence). Trimming at V came to 6 bases and at J to 5 bases, leaving 2 bases not matched to a gene. The CDR3 contains 13 residues. DNA for the CDR3: TGTGCCAGCAGACTAGCGGGAGCGGAGACCCAGTACTTC. It is translated as CASRLAGAETQYF.

As concerns this clonotype: A much larger clone lies one base from this, so it may be a read error. The CDR3 loop is CAGSYTLYEQYF. DNA for the CDR3: TGTGCCGGCAGTTACACGCTTTACGAGCAGTACTTC. V and J are TRBV6-2 or TRBV6-3 and TRBJ2-7; D is ambiguous. The length of the CDR3 is 12 residues. Germline V gene sequence: CDR1 MNHEY, CDR2 SVGEGT.

As regards this clonotype: Germline and junction disagree at one end, which may indicate a read error. CDR3 amino acids: CASSRTAISNQPQHF. The CDR3 region has the DNA TGTGCCAGTAGCCGGACAGCAATTAGCAATCAGCCACAGCATTTT. The chain carries TRBV19 and TRBJ1-5; D might be TRBD1 (6 bases). This CDR3 has 15 amino acids. CDR1 is LNHDA, CDR2 SQIVND, per germline (reference sequence). Filled out from reference TRBV19 and TRBJ1-5, the complete variable domain reads DGGITQSPKYLFRKEGQNVTLSCEQNLNHDAMYWYRQDPGQGLRLIYYSQIVNDFQKGDIAEGYSVSREKKESFPLTVTSAQKNPTAFYLCASSRTAISNQPQHFGDGTRLSIL.

This clonotype was observed a handful of times. V gene TRBV6-2 or TRBV6-3 combines with J gene TRBJ2-1; 10 nucleotides match TRBD1. CDR1 is MNHEY and CDR2 is SVGEGT in the germline V gene. J was trimmed by 6 bases and V by 4 bases; bases with no gene match: 3. This CDR3 comprises 14 residues. The CDR3 loop is CASSFRDRGNEQFF. CDR3 DNA: TGTGCCAGCAGTTTCCGGGACAGGGGCAATGAGCAGTTCTTC.

This clonotype was seen many times. The chain is built from TRBV9 and TRBJ2-2, with 12 bases identical to TRBD1. Germline-derived CDR1 and CDR2 are SGDLS and YYNGEE. The CDR3 is 15 residues long. The ends lost 4 bases at V and 7 bases at J; junction bases unmatched: 5. In DNA, the CDR3 is TGTGCCAGCAGCCCCCGGGACAGGGGGCGCGGGGAGCTGTTTTTT. It translates to CASSPRDRGRGELFF. Complete variable domain (other parts from reference TRBV9 and TRBJ2-2): DSGVTQTPKHLITATGQRVTLRCSPRSGDLSVYWYQQSLDQGLQFLIQYYNGEERAKGNILERFSAQQFPDLHSELNLSSLELGDSALYFCASSPRDRGRGELFFGEGSRLTVL.

This clonotype was observed many times. This rearrangement joins TRBV7-2 to TRBJ2-7, with D perhaps TRBD1 or TRBD2 (5 bases each). In germline, CDR1 is SGHTA, CDR2 FQGNSA. The CDR3 is made up of 12 amino acids. V was pared by 5 bases and J by 3 bases, with 8 bases between. The CDR3 DNA reads as TGTGCCAGCAGCGGGACGCGCTACGAGCAGTACTTC. Protein product: CASSGTRYEQYF.

This clonotype was seen at least ten times. The chain has TRBV7-2 and TRBJ2-3; a weak D match, TRBD2 (5 bases). The V end lost 1 base, the J end lost 5 bases, and 7 bases lay between the germline ends. Per the germline V gene, CDR1 is SGHTA and CDR2 is FQGNSA. The CDR3 is 13 amino acids. The CDR3 is CASSLDRGDTQYF. CDR3 sequence (DNA): TGTGCCAGCAGCTTAGATCGGGGAGATACGCAGTATTTT. The variable domain in full, with the rest retrieved from reference TRBV7-2 and TRBJ2-3, is GAGVSQSPSNKVTEKGKDVELRCDPISGHTALYWYRQSLGQGLEFLIYFQGNSAPDKSGLPSDRFSAERTGGSVSTLTIQRTQQEDSAVYLCASSLDRGDTQYFGPGTRLTVL.

At least ten counts were recorded for this clonotype. The chain recombines TRBV4-2 with TRBJ2-3; 7 nucleotides match TRBD1. CDR1 is LGHNA and CDR2 is YNFKEQ in the germline V gene. This CDR3 has 15 residues. Trimming at V came to 6 bases and at J to 2 bases, leaving 8 bases not matched to a gene. The CDR3 protein is CASSHQQGHTDTQYF. CDR3 sequence (DNA): TGTGCCAGCAGTCACCAACAGGGGCACACAGATACGCAGTATTTT.

This clonotype was recorded many times. This chain joins TRBV12-3 or TRBV12-4 and TRBJ2-7, with TRBD2 matching 7 bases. V was pared by 1 base and J by 6 bases, with 3 bases of the junction left unmatched. CDR3 length equals 13 residues. This CDR3 reads CASSLGLATEQYF. The DNA for the CDR3 is TGTGCCAGCAGTTTAGGACTAGCTACCGAGCAGTACTTC.

J is TRBJ2-7 and V is TRBV3-1; TRBD2 is a possible D gene (5 bases). This CDR3 contains 12 residues. The V end lost 8 bases, the J end lost 2 bases, and 10 bases lay between the germline ends. The V gene's germline CDR1 is LGHDT and CDR2 YNNKEL (reference sequence). CDR3 DNA: TGTGCCAGCCGTGGGAGCACCTACGAGCAGTACTTC. Protein: CASRGSTYEQYF.

This clonotype was seen only a few times. This chain's CDR3 is CSATSLARADTQYF. In DNA, the CDR3 is TGCAGTGCAACGTCATTGGCGAGGGCAGATACGCAGTATTTT. This sequence joins TRBV20-1 and TRBJ2-3, with a tentative D call TRBD2 (5 bases). The CDR3 has 14 amino acids. CDR1 is DFQATT and CDR2 is SNEGSKA in the germline V gene (reference sequence). The ends were cut back, 6 bases at V and 4 bases at J, with 17 bases in the middle.